This T cell receptor (beta chain) is from a study of T cell changes during pregnancy in multiple sclerosis. Sequenced by immunoSEQ multiplex PCR; TCRdb stores in-frame clones only, minus some. Counted here are roughly 40,000 clones, 85% to 90% occurring once; the ten biggest clones make up around 0.63%. The sequence came from a female donor with multiple sclerosis, enrolled in a pregnancy study. The starting material was CD4+ T cells from peripheral blood mononuclear cells, obtained in the first trimester of pregnancy.

CDR3 sequence: CASSLAGQDGYTF. CDR3 coding DNA: TGTGCCAGCAGCTTAGCGGGACAGGACGGCTACACCTTC. The rearrangement links TRBV7-8 to TRBJ1-2, with 8 bases identical to TRBD1. V lost 0 bases and J lost 8; bases outside the gene matches: 2. CDR1 and CDR2 (germline): SGHVS, FQNEAQ. There are 13 residues in the CDR3.